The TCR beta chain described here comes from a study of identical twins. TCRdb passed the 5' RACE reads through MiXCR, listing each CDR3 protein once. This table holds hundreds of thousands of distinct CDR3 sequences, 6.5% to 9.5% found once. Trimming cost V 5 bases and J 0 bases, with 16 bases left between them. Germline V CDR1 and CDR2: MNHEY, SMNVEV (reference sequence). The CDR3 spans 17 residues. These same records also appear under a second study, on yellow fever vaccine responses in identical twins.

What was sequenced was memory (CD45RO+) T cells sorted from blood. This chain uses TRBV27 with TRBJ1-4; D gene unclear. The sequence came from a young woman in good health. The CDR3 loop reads CASSPSPWGSTNEKLFF. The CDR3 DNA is TGTGCCAGCAGTCCCTCCCCATGGGGATCAACTAATGAAAAACTGTTTTTT.